This record covers a single T cell receptor beta chain. Its antigen is still unknown. Measured with immunoSEQ multiplex PCR; TCRdb has only the in-frame clones, and not every one. Among around 310,000 clones listed, 85% to 90% were seen once. Noted treatment: approximately 18 received Ad26.COV2.S at low or high dose, single or two shots; 5 received placebo; per-sample allocation not given. All samples were drawn on day 63, counting from the first vaccine or placebo injection. The sample comes from a study of Ad26.COV2.S vaccination and SARS-CoV-2 variants. Study-level background: COV1001, an Ad26.COV2.S trial, supplied this vaccine-arm donor. Study results and limitations: Total responses of T cells may have been underestimated by the analyses of TCR breadth and depth.

This receptor was obtained from a person aged 18-60 years who received the Ad26.COV2.S COVID-19 vaccine or a placebo. The material sequenced was peripheral blood, taken in a trial of Ad26.COV2.S vaccine versus placebo.

CDR3 region: CASRMGQTEQETQYF. The DNA of the CDR3 is TGTGCCAGCAGGATGGGACAGACCGAACAAGAGACCCAGTACTTC. The chain has TRBV7-3 and TRBJ2-5, with 7 bases identical to TRBD1. This CDR3 contains 15 residues. The V gene's germline CDR1 is SGHTA and CDR2 FQGTGA. Trimming cost V 6 bases and J 2 bases; bases outside gene matches: 9.